The clone carrying this T cell receptor beta chain was observed at least ten times. This sample stems from a study of regulatory T cells in long-lasting Graves disease. This CDR3 comprises 11 residues. Germline loops: CDR1 SGHAT, CDR2 FQNNGV. The V and J ends lost 3 bases and 8 bases respectively, with 7 bases between them. Stated time point: newly diagnosed GD, antithyroid drugs for less than 3 months. PBMC RNA served as the TCR library source. HTBI primers from iRepertoire and Arm-PCR of CDR3 regions yielded the TCR beta libraries. TCRdb itself ran the multiplex PCR reads through MiXCR, one entry per CDR3 protein. The sample consists of some 500,000 distinct CDR3 sequences, roughly a sixth of them appearing once. These same data were also listed under a study on T cells in Graves' hyperthyroidism and ophthalmopathy.

The chain couples TRBV11-2 to TRBJ1-1; D gene uncertain. The receptor was derived from a middle-aged woman with Graves disease. The sequenced sample was peripheral blood mononuclear cells (PBMCs), obtained at new diagnosis, from a patient treated with antithyroid drugs. DNA for the CDR3: TGTGCCAGCAGCTTCCCAGAAGAAGCTTTCTTT. It specifies CASSFPEEAFF. The entire variable domain, with the rest obtained from reference TRBV11-2 and TRBJ1-1, is as follows: EAGVAQSPRYKIIEKRQSVAFWCNPISGHATLYWYQQILGQGPKLLIQFQNNGVVDDSQLPKDRFSAERLKGVDSTLKIQPAKLEDSAVYLCASSFPEEAFFGQGTRLTVV.